This T cell receptor beta chain was captured in a study of blood T cell repertoires in COVID-19. Generated by immunoSEQ multiplex PCR, the TCRdb table keeps only in-frame clones and is missing some. Of over 150,000 clones listed, 70% to 80% were seen once; the top ten hold 15% to 20%. The CDR3 spans 13 residues. With 4 bases removed from V and 5 bases from J, the gap between germline ends came to 9 bases. Germline CDR1 and CDR2: MNHEY and SVGEGT. This clonotype originated in a woman in her fifties or sixties who had recovered from COVID-19. Material for sequencing was PBMCs or T cells enriched from blood (not recorded which). The chain employs TRBV6-2 or TRBV6-3 and TRBJ1-5; D remains unclear. CDR3 protein: CASSSEQYQPQHF. The CDR3 nucleotides are TGTGCCAGCAGTTCTGAACAGTATCAGCCCCAGCATTTT.